Shown below are 24 T cell receptor beta chains from a single sample sequenced in a study of vaccination and CD4 T cells after COVID-19. At the Johns Hopkins FTIC core, DNA taken from cultured CD4+ T cells was sequenced by way of the Oncomine TCR Beta short-read assay. The template was genomic DNA from cultured CD4+ T cells. TCRdb called the PCR reads again in MiXCR, with one record for every CDR3 protein. The table records 11,000 or so distinct CDR3 sequences, 25% to 30% of them present only once. The treatment denotes: approximately nine-day PBMC culture with coronavirus spike peptide pools or control peptides (ViraFEST assay). Prior to the COVID-19 pandemic (2011-2018), the unexposed donor's CD4+ T cells were collected. No antigen has been assigned to these receptors. The specimen sequenced was CD4+ T cells from blood, cultured in vitro. The source is a human donor in good health.

The rearrangement links TRBV10-3 to TRBJ2-1; unclear D gene. Germline lookup yields CDR1 ENHRY and CDR2 SYGVKD. The CDR3 consists of 13 residues. Trimming removed 10 bases at V and 8 bases at J, with 18 bases between. DNA for the CDR3: TGTGCCACCCGGGCCCCTCAACCCGATGAGCAGTTCTTC. This gives the protein CATRAPQPDEQFF.

This clonotype appeared a few times. This chain connects TRBV4-3 to TRBJ2-7, with 10 bases identical to TRBD2. This CDR3 has 17 amino acids. Looked up from germline, CDR1 is LGHNA and CDR2 is YSLEER. V shed 3 bases, J shed 2 bases, and the junction held 10 bases outside the gene matches. CDR3: CASSHVASGSLPYEQYF. As DNA, the CDR3 is TGCGCCAGCAGCCATGTAGCTAGCGGGAGCCTACCCTACGAGCAGTACTTC.

There are a few counts of this clonotype. The chain joins TRBV20-1 to TRBJ2-5; no definite D call. Germline V gene data show CDR1 as DFQATT and CDR2 as SNEGSKA (reference sequence). V lost 1 base and J 2 bases, leaving 5 bases between the germline ends. This CDR3 comprises 12 residues. The CDR3 nucleotides read TGCAGTGCTAGAGCGGCGCAAGAGACCCAGTACTTC. It specifies CSARAAQETQYF.

The V call is TRBV7-9, the J call TRBJ2-3, with D tentatively TRBD1 or TRBD2 (5 bases each). V was trimmed by 3 bases and J by 6 bases, leaving 13 bases between them. This CDR3 comprises 14 residues. Germline values: CDR1 SEHNR, CDR2 FQNEAQ (reference sequence). The CDR3 DNA sequence: TGTGCCAGCAGCTTCGGGACCTCCGGGGATACGCAGTATTTT. Its protein is CASSFGTSGDTQYF.

The chain employs TRBV7-2 and TRBJ1-5, with D possibly being TRBD1 (6 bases). Germline CDR1 is SGHTA and CDR2 is FQGNSA. This CDR3 comprises 19 residues. With 3 bases removed from V and 7 bases from J, the gap between germline ends came to 28 bases. The CDR3 here is CASSLGSRDGRGGLQPQHF. In nucleotides, the CDR3 is TGTGCCAGCAGCTTGGGTAGTCGGGACGGGAGGGGGGGTTTGCAGCCCCAGCATTTT.

This clonotype was seen only a few times. The rearrangement links TRBV10-2 to TRBJ1-1; TRBD1 is a possible D gene (6 bases). CDR3 length: 14 amino acids. Germline values: CDR1 WSHSY, CDR2 SAAADI. Trimming left V 6 bases short and J 0 bases short, with 11 bases between. The chain's CDR3 is CASSLRGLNTEAFF. As DNA, the CDR3 is TGCGCCAGCAGCCTCAGGGGTTTGAACACTGAAGCTTTCTTT.

The sample holds a few counts of this clonotype. Written as DNA, the CDR3 is TGTGCCAGCAGTCAGACAGGACCCTTCGGCTACACCTTC. Its translation is CASSQTGPFGYTF. The chain uses TRBV5-4 and TRBJ1-2; D may be TRBD1 (6 bases). Germline V gene data show CDR1 as SGHNT and CDR2 as YYREEE (reference sequence). The germline V and J ends were trimmed by 5 bases and 8 bases, with 16 bases remaining between them. This CDR3 comprises 13 residues.

This sequence joins TRBV10-3 and TRBJ2-2; D is perhaps TRBD1 (6 bases). Trimming cost V 6 bases and J 2 bases, with 10 bases left between them. This CDR3 spans 14 amino acids. Germline V gives CDR1 ENHRY, CDR2 SYGVKD. For the CDR3, the DNA is TGTGCCATCAGCCCGGGACATAACACCGGGGAGCTGTTTTTT. Residues: CAISPGHNTGELFF.

In this sample, this clonotype is medium-sized (0.01 to 0.1%). This chain joins TRBV20-1 and TRBJ1-5; the match to TRBD1 covers 9 bases. Germline trimming cut 1 base from V and 7 bases from J; bases unmatched to any gene: 8. The germline CDR1 and CDR2 sequences are DFQATT and SNEGSKA (reference sequence). The CDR3 covers 15 residues. The CDR3 protein is CSARAEQGAWQPQHF. In nucleotides, the CDR3 is TGCAGTGCTAGAGCTGAACAGGGGGCCTGGCAGCCCCAGCATTTT.

This clonotype appeared a few times. V is TRBV6-5 and J is TRBJ2-1; 10 bases align to TRBD1. J lost 9 bases, V lost 0 bases, and 8 bases had no gene match. The CDR3 sequence is 16 residues long. In germline, CDR1 is MNHEY, CDR2 SVGAGI. The CDR3 DNA is TGTGCCAGCAGTTACTCCTCACCGGGACAGGGGTTTGAGCAGTTCTTC. Its protein is CASSYSSPGQGFEQFF.

V usage is TRBV11-2 and J usage is TRBJ2-1, with TRBD2 matching over 10 bases. V shed 4 bases, J shed 0 bases, and the junction held 0 bases outside the gene matches. The CDR3 spans 15 residues. Germline CDR1 SGHAT, CDR2 FQNNGV. In DNA form, the CDR3 reads TGTGCCAGCAGCTCTAGCGGGAGCTCCTACAATGAGCAGTTCTTC. Its protein product is CASSSSGSSYNEQFF.

The chain couples TRBV20-1 to TRBJ2-2; no reliable D call. Between the trimmed V and J ends, which lost 4 bases and 2 bases, there was a span of 8 bases. From germline, CDR1 is DFQATT and CDR2 SNEGSKA (reference sequence). The CDR3 loop spans 13 amino acids. As DNA, the CDR3 is TGCAGTGCTAAAGTTGCCAACACCGGGGAGCTGTTTTTT. It yields the protein CSAKVANTGELFF.

This clonotype is hyperexpanded in the sample. This rearrangement joins TRBV6-2 or TRBV6-3 to TRBJ1-6; D gene unclear. V was cut by 7 bases and J by 7 bases, with 14 bases left in between. Germline CDR1 is MNHEY and CDR2 is SVGEGT. The CDR3 is 14 amino acids. Written as DNA, the CDR3 is TGTGCCAGCACCGTCGGTAGTGGAAATTCACCCCTCCACTTT. Protein: CASTVGSGNSPLHF.

This clonotype was picked up a small number of times. This sequence joins TRBV27 and TRBJ2-7, with D tentatively TRBD1 (6 bases). The CDR3 extends over 18 amino acids. The ends were cut back, 8 bases at V and 2 bases at J, with 28 bases in the middle. From germline, CDR1 is MNHEY and CDR2 SMNVEV (reference sequence). CDR3 region: CASRPLSGQGPKAYEQYF. The CDR3 nucleotides are TGTGCCAGCCGTCCATTATCGGGGCAGGGGCCAAAAGCCTACGAGCAGTACTTC.

V is TRBV2 and J is TRBJ1-4, with TRBD1 as a possible D gene (6 bases). The length of the CDR3 is 14 residues. V was pared by 6 bases and J by 6 bases, with 14 bases between. CDR1 is SNHLY, CDR2 FYNNEI, per germline. CDR3 bases: TGTGCCAGCAGCCAACAGGGATCCGATGAAAAACTGTTTTTT. Residues: CASSQQGSDEKLFF.

By frequency in the sample, this clonotype is medium-sized (0.01 to 0.1%). One end of the junction does not line up with germline, which may come from a read error. The chain joins TRBV20-1 to TRBJ1-2, with 7 bases identical to TRBD1. The V gene's germline CDR1 is DFQATT and CDR2 SNEGSKA (reference sequence). There are 14 residues in the CDR3. CDR3: CSARETKEGASYTF. The DNA for the CDR3 is TGCAGCGCTAGAGAGACGAAGGAGGGGGCGAGCTACACCTTC.

The V call is TRBV7-2, the J call TRBJ2-4; D uncertain. CDR1 is SGHTA and CDR2 is FQGNSA in the germline V gene. The V and J ends lost 6 bases and 0 bases respectively, with 9 bases between them. The CDR3 totals 14 residues. In DNA form, the CDR3 reads TGTGCCAGCAGTGCACGATTAGCCAAAAACATTCAGTACTTC. Its translation is CASSARLAKNIQYF.

This clonotype ranks as medium-sized. The chain joins TRBV20-1 to TRBJ1-2; D not certain. The V gene's germline CDR1 is DFQATT and CDR2 SNEGSKA (reference sequence). The CDR3 has 13 amino acids. Trimming cost V 6 bases and J 8 bases, with 19 bases left between them. The CDR3, as DNA: TGCAGTGCACCATCCCGGGAGCTTTGGGGCTACACCTTC. Translated: CSAPSRELWGYTF.

The rearrangement uses TRBV28 and TRBJ2-7, with 8 bases matching TRBD2. The germline CDR1 and CDR2 sequences are MDHEN and SYDVKM. CDR3 length: 15 residues. The V and J ends lost 2 bases and 2 bases, in that order; junction bases with no gene match: 5. In DNA, the CDR3 is TGTGCCAGCAGTTTAGGAGGGGGACTAGCCTACGAGCAGTACTTC. Translation: CASSLGGGLAYEQYF.

The CDR3 loop is CASGLGLAGEEEQFF. The CDR3 DNA sequence: TGTGCTAGTGGTTTAGGACTAGCGGGAGAGGAGGAGCAGTTCTTC. The V and J genes are TRBV12-5 and TRBJ2-1; 13 bases fit TRBD2. With V trimmed by 3 bases and J by 10 bases, 6 bases remained unmatched. Germline V CDR1 and CDR2: LGHNT, FRNRAP. The CDR3 runs 15 residues.

This clonotype came up a few times. This chain uses TRBV20-1 with TRBJ2-2, with TRBD2 matching over 12 bases. CDR1 is DFQATT, CDR2 SNEGSKA, per germline (reference sequence). The CDR3 spans 17 residues. Trimming at V came to 3 bases and at J to 6 bases, leaving 11 bases not matched to a gene. Here the CDR3 DNA reads TGCAGTGCTAGCCGGTCCCTAGCGGGAGGGTTGGCCGGGGAGCTGTTTTTT. This translates into CSASRSLAGGLAGELFF.

There are a few counts of this clonotype. The V and J genes are TRBV6-4 and TRBJ2-3; TRBD1 matches 7 bases. The germline V gene encodes CDR1 MRHNA and CDR2 SNTAGT. V trimming: 4 bases; J trimming: 1 base; junction bases outside the gene matches: 2. The CDR3 is 14 residues long. Here the CDR3 DNA reads TGTGCCAGCAGTGGACAGGGAGGCACAGATACGCAGTATTTT. This gives the protein CASSGQGGTDTQYF.

This clonotype appeared once. The chain is built from TRBV20-1 and TRBJ2-7; D unclear. Germline assignment: CDR1 DFQATT and CDR2 SNEGSKA (reference sequence). V gave up 5 bases and J gave up 3 bases, with 14 bases separating them. The CDR3 is 13 residues long. The CDR3, as DNA: TGCAGTGCTGGCCCCGGCCCTCTCTACGAGCAGTACTTC. This sequence encodes CSAGPGPLYEQYF.

The sample holds a few counts of this clonotype. The rearrangement links TRBV20-1 to TRBJ2-7, with unresolved D. The V and J ends lost 0 bases and 6 bases respectively, with 6 bases between them. This CDR3 spans 11 amino acids. In germline, CDR1 is DFQATT, CDR2 SNEGSKA (reference sequence). The CDR3 nucleotides are TGCAGTGCTAGAGATGAAGGCGAGCAGTACTTC. Protein sequence: CSARDEGEQYF.